This TCR beta chain was documented in a study of glioma-infiltrating T cells after dendritic cell vaccination. Repertoires were generated with immunoSEQ multiplex PCR, while TCRdb's copy carries only in-frame clones and drops some. This table holds 75,000 to 100,000 clones, about 80% found once. CDR3 length: 13 amino acids. Trimming shortened V by 4 bases and J by 5 bases, and 10 bases separated the two germline ends. CDR1 and CDR2 from the germline V gene are KGHSH and LQKENI. None of the glioblastoma patients had an isocitrate dehydrogenase mutation. The chain recombines TRBV18 with TRBJ2-3; D is possibly TRBD2 (6 bases). The clonotype was recovered from a human donor with glioblastoma. Sequenced material: blood, taken before dendritic cell vaccination. DNA for the CDR3: TGTGCCAGCTCACAGTCCGGGGGAGATACGCAGTATTTT. Its translation: CASSQSGGDTQYF.